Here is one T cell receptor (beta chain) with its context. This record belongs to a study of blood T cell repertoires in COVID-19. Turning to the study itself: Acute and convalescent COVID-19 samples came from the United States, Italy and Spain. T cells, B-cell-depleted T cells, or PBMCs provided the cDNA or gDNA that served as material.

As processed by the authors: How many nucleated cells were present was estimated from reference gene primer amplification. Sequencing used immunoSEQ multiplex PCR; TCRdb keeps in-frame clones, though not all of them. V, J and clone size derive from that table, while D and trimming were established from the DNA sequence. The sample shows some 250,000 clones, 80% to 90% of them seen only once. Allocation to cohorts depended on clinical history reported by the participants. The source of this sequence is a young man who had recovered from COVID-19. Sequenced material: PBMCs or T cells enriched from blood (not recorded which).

As DNA, the CDR3 is TGTGCCAGCAGCAATCCGGAGGGAGCCCAAGAGACCCAGTACTTC. It codes for CASSNPEGAQETQYF. The chain carries TRBV21-1 and TRBJ2-5; the table gives TRBD2 as D, unverified against the DNA. TRBV21-1 is recorded as a pseudogene. The CDR3 has 15 amino acids.